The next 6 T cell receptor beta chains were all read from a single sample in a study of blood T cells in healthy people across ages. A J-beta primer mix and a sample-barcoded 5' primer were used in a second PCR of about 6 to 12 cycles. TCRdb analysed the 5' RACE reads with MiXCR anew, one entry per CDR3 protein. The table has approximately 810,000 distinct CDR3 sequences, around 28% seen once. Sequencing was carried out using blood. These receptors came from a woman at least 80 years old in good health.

The CDR3, as DNA: TGTGCCAGCTCACGGGGACAGTCGGCCACTGAAGCTTTCTTT. It specifies CASSRGQSATEAFF. The rearrangement uses TRBV18 and TRBJ1-1; 7 nucleotides align to TRBD1. Germline-derived CDR1 and CDR2 are KGHSH and LQKENI. V dropped 4 bases and J dropped 4; count of bases not matched to a gene: 6. This CDR3 spans 14 amino acids. Full variable domain (outside the CDR3, taken from reference TRBV18 and TRBJ1-1): NAGVMQNPRHLVRRRGQEARLRCSPMKGHSHVYWYRQLPEEGLKFMVYLQKENIIDESGMPKERFSAEFPKEGPSILRIQQVVRGDSAAYFCASSRGQSATEAFFGQGTRLTVV.

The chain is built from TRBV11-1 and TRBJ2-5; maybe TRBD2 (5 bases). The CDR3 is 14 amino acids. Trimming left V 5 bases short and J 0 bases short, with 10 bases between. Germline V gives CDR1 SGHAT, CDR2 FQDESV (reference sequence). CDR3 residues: CASSPGLNQETQYF. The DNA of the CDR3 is TGTGCCAGCAGCCCTGGACTGAACCAAGAGACCCAGTACTTC.

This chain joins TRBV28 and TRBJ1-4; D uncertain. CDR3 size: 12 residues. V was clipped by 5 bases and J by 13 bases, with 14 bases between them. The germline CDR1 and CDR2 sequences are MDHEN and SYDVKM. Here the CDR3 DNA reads TGTGCCAGCAGTCTGCGGGAACATCGACTGTTTTTT. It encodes CASSLREHRLFF.

In nucleotides, the CDR3 is TGTGCCAGCAGTTTCTCGACAGGGGAGGACTATGGCTACACCTTC. As protein: CASSFSTGEDYGYTF. The chain carries TRBV28 and TRBJ1-2; 8 nucleotides agree with TRBD1. The V and J ends lost 3 bases and 3 bases, in that order; junction bases with no gene match: 6. The length of the CDR3 is 15 residues. CDR1 and CDR2 (germline): MDHEN, SYDVKM.

DNA of the CDR3: TGTGCTAGTGGTTTGGGACAGGCGAGCACAGATACGCAGTATTTT. Protein product: CASGLGQASTDTQYF. This chain uses TRBV12-5 with TRBJ2-3; perhaps TRBD1 as D (6 bases). CDR3 size: 15 residues. CDR1 LGHNT and CDR2 FRNRAP come from the germline V gene. V was shortened by 1 base and J by 0 bases, with 8 bases between the two germline ends.

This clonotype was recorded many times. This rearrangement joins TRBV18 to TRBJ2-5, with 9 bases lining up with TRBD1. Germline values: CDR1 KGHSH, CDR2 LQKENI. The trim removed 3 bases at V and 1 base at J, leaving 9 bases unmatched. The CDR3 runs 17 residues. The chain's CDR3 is CASSPSGQGGGQETQYF. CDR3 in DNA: TGTGCCAGCTCACCTTCGGGACAGGGAGGTGGCCAAGAGACCCAGTACTTC.